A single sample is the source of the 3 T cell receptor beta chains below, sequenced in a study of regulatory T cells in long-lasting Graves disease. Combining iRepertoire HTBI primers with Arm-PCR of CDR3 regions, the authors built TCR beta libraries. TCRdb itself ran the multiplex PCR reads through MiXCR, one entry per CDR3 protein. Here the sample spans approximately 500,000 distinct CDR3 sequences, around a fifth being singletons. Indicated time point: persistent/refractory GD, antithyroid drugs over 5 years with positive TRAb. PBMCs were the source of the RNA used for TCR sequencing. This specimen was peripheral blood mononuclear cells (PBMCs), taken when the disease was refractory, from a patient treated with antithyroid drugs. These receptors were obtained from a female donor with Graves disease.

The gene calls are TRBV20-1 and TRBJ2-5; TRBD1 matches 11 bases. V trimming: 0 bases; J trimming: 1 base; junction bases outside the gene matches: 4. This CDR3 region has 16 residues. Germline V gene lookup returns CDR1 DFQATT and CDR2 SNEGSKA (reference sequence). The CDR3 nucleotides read TGCAGTGCTAGAGATGCCGGACAGGGGGCCCAAGAGACCCAGTACTTC. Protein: CSARDAGQGAQETQYF.

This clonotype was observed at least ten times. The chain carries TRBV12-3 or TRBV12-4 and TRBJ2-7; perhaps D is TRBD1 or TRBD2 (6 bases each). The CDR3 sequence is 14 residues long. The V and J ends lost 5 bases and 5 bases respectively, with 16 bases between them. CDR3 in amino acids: CASSPPNREDEQYF. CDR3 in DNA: TGTGCCAGCAGTCCCCCGAACAGGGAGGACGAGCAGTACTTC.

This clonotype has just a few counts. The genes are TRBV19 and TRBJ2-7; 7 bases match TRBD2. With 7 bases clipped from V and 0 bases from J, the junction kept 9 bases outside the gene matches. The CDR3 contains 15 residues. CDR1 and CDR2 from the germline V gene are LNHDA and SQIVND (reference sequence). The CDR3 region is CASKVTGGLSYEQYF. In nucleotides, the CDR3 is TGTGCCAGTAAGGTAACGGGGGGACTCTCCTACGAGCAGTACTTC.